A selection of T cell receptor beta chains follows, all from one sample in a study of response to subunit inactivated influenza vaccine. TCRdb re-derived calls from the RT-PCR reads in MiXCR, one entry per CDR3 protein. The table records about 570,000 distinct CDR3 sequences, 10% to 12% of them present only once. This sample was also put to use in a study of T cells expressing NK-cell markers.

The sequenced sample was PBMCs from blood, obtained on the day of vaccination. All receptors come from a man aged 50 to 59 who received an inactivated influenza vaccine. Each CDR3 is given with its conserved first and last residue. Each record gives: J gene, V gene, D gene, clone size, CDR3 DNA, CDR3 protein. The D gene is left open where the match is weak. Expanded clones are given a class, and other clones once, few, many or no size at all.

>TRBJ2-1|TRBV18|NA|NA
TGTGCCAGCCGGGGAGCTGGACCCTCTGTATACAATGAGCAGTTCTTC
CASRGAGPSVYNEQFF
>TRBJ2-7|TRBV5-1|NA|NA
TGCGCCAGCAGCCAGGGGAAGTACGAGCAGTACTTC
CASSQGKYEQYF
>TRBJ2-1|TRBV7-2|NA|NA
TGTGCCAGCAGCCCCGGACCGGGACGGGCCGTCCGGTATGAGCAGTTCTTC
CASSPGPGRAVRYEQFF
>TRBJ1-5|TRBV5-1|NA|NA
TGCGCCAGCAGCTTGATGGGGGATCAGCCCCAGCATTTT
CASSLMGDQPQHF
>TRBJ2-3|TRBV7-3|TRBD2|NA
TGTGCCAGCAGCCTCGCGACTAGCGACACAGATACGCAGTATTTT
CASSLATSDTDTQYF
>TRBJ2-3|TRBV29-1|TRBD2|many
TGCAGCGTTTCTAGGCGGGGGGAATTCACAGATACGCAGTATTTT
CSVSRRGEFTDTQYF
>TRBJ2-7|TRBV7-8|TRBD1|few
TGTGCCAGCAGCCCAGCCATACTCGGAGACAGGGGCTACGAGCAGTACTTC
CASSPAILGDRGYEQYF
>TRBJ1-4|TRBV12-3/TRBV12-4|NA|many
TGTGCCAGCAGTCCCGGTGTTTCCCTGTCGAAACTGTTTTTT
CASSPGVSLSKLFF
>TRBJ2-7|TRBV7-2|NA|many
TGTGCCAGCAGCTCCGATACCTACGAGCAGTACTTC
CASSSDTYEQYF
>TRBJ2-4|TRBV12-3/TRBV12-4|NA|few
TGTGCCAGCAGTTTAGCGGGGGCCGCAGCCAAAAACATTCAGTACTTC
CASSLAGAAAKNIQYF
>TRBJ1-6|TRBV25-1|TRBD1|few
TGTGCCAGCAGCCGGGACAGGAATTCACCCCTCCACTTT
CASSRDRNSPLHF
>TRBJ2-7|TRBV20-1|NA|few
TGCAGTGCTAGAGATGGCACAGGCCTAGGGCAGTACTTC
CSARDGTGLGQYF
>TRBJ2-1|TRBV20-1|NA|NA
TGCAGTGCTAGCCAGGGGAACACTTACAATGAGCAGTTCTTC
CSASQGNTYNEQFF
>TRBJ2-7|TRBV20-1|TRBD2|NA
TGCAGTGCTAGAGATGGGGCGGGAGGGTTGTACGAGCAGTACTTC
CSARDGAGGLYEQYF
>TRBJ1-2|TRBV3-1|TRBD1|NA
TGTGCCAGCAGTCAGTGGACAGGGGGCTACACCTTC
CASSQWTGGYTF
>TRBJ2-4|TRBV6-2/TRBV6-3|NA|NA
TGTGCCAGCAGTCCCATCAGGGGTGTTATTCAGTACTTC
CASSPIRGVIQYF
>TRBJ2-1|TRBV5-1|NA|few
TGCGCCAGCAGCTTGGGGGGGGAACACAATGAGCAGTTCTTC
CASSLGGEHNEQFF
>TRBJ2-7|TRBV24-1|TRBD2|few
TGTGCCACCAGTCCGGGACTAGCCGGCATCTACGAGCAGTACTTC
CATSPGLAGIYEQYF
>TRBJ2-3|TRBV27|TRBD2|NA
TGTGCCAGCAGTCTCGGACTAGCGGGAGTTGTTACGCAGTATTTT
CASSLGLAGVVTQYF
>TRBJ2-1|TRBV5-1|TRBD1|NA
TGCGCCAGCAGCATAGGGACAGGGAACAATGAGCAGTTCTTC
CASSIGTGNNEQFF
>TRBJ2-1|TRBV27|NA|NA
TGTGCCAGCAGTTTATGGGCAGGGGGGAAGAATGAGCAGTTCTTC
CASSLWAGGKNEQFF
>TRBJ1-4|TRBV27|TRBD1|few
TGTGCCAGCAGTTGGGACAGGCGGGGAAGGCTGTTTTTT
CASSWDRRGRLFF
>TRBJ1-5|TRBV12-3/TRBV12-4|NA|many
TGTGCCAGCAGTTTTCTGGGTGGCAATCAGCCCCAGCATTTT
CASSFLGGNQPQHF
>TRBJ2-6|TRBV2|NA|NA
TGTGCCAGCAAAGTCGGTTTCTCTGGGGCCAACGTCCTGACTTTC
CASKVGFSGANVLTF
>TRBJ2-7|TRBV10-1|TRBD1|NA
TGCGCCAGCAGTGAAGACAGGGCAACCCACGAGCAGTACTTC
CASSEDRATHEQYF
>TRBJ2-4|TRBV12-3/TRBV12-4|TRBD1|NA
TGTGCCAGCAGTACAAGGACAGGGGGCATTCAGTACTTC
CASSTRTGGIQYF
>TRBJ2-7|TRBV7-3|NA|few
TGTGCCAGCAGCTGGGGAGGTACCTCCTACGAGCAGTACTTC
CASSWGGTSYEQYF
>TRBJ2-3|TRBV10-3|NA|NA
TGTGCCATCAAAGACCCCACAGATACGCAGTATTTT
CAIKDPTDTQYF
>TRBJ1-4|TRBV4-3|TRBD1|few
TGCGCCAGCAGCCCGGGGACAGGAACTAATGAAAAACTGTTTTTT
CASSPGTGTNEKLFF